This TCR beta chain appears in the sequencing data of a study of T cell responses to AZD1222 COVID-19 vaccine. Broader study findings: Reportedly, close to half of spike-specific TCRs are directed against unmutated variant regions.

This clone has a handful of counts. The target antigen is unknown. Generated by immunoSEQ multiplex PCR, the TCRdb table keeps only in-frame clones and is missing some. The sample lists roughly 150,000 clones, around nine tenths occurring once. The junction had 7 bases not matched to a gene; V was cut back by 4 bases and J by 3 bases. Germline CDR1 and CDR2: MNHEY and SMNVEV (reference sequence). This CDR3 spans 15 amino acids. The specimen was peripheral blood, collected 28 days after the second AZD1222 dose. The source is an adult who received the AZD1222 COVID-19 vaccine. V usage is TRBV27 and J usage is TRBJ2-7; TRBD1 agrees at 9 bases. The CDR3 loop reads CASSSLTGGGYEQYF. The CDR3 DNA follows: TGTGCCAGCAGTTCGCTGACAGGGGGAGGCTACGAGCAGTACTTC.